The 25 T cell receptor beta chains below were found in one sample sequenced in a study of response to subunit inactivated influenza vaccine. TCRdb analysed the RT-PCR reads with MiXCR anew, one entry per CDR3 protein. Found here are around 850,000 distinct CDR3 sequences, approximately 17% of them singletons; the top ten hold roughly a tenth. The sequencing used PBMCs from blood, collected around 5 days after vaccination. These receptors all stem from a man over 45 who received an inactivated influenza vaccine.

There are a few counts of this clonotype. The chain is built from TRBV15 and TRBJ2-7; no clear D. Trimming shortened V by 0 bases and J by 0 bases, and 6 bases separated the two germline ends. Germline assignment: CDR1 LNHNV and CDR2 YYDKDF (reference sequence). The CDR3 has 14 residues. The CDR3 is CATSRDGVSYEQYF. CDR3 coding DNA: TGTGCCACCAGCAGAGATGGGGTCTCCTACGAGCAGTACTTC.

V gene TRBV4-3 combines with J gene TRBJ2-5, with TRBD2 identical over 8 bases. This CDR3 is 15 amino acids long. From germline, CDR1 is LGHNA and CDR2 YSLEER. Trimming cost V 0 bases and J 5 bases; bases outside gene matches: 5. Here the CDR3 DNA reads TGCGCCAGCAGCCAAGATGGACTAGCAGCCGAGACCCAGTACTTC. This encodes CASSQDGLAAETQYF.

This clonotype was picked up a small number of times. The rearrangement uses TRBV20-1 and TRBJ2-2; D is unclear. Germline V gene lookup returns CDR1 DFQATT and CDR2 SNEGSKA (reference sequence). Trimming took 6 bases from V and 1 from J, leaving 9 bases between them. The length of the CDR3 is 13 residues. CDR3 sequence: CSAAIRNTGELFF. The DNA for the CDR3 is TGCAGTGCAGCAATCCGGAACACCGGGGAGCTGTTTTTT.

CDR3 residues: CASNNPLTGGAETQYF. DNA for the CDR3: TGTGCCAGCAACAACCCCTTAACAGGGGGCGCAGAGACCCAGTACTTC. The chain joins TRBV6-1 to TRBJ2-5; 9 bases are a match to TRBD1. There are 16 residues in the CDR3. Germline lookup yields CDR1 MNHNS and CDR2 SASEGT. J lost 4 bases, V lost 7 bases, and 13 bases had no gene match.

The rearrangement joins TRBV20-1 to TRBJ1-5; D unclear. The CDR3 contains 14 residues. CDR1 is DFQATT, CDR2 SNEGSKA, per germline (reference sequence). V lost 3 bases to trimming and J lost 7 bases, with 16 bases between them. CDR3 sequence reads: CSASLGTAEQPQHF. The CDR3 DNA sequence: TGCAGTGCTAGTCTTGGTACAGCCGAGCAGCCCCAGCATTTT.

The sample holds a few counts of this clonotype. The rearrangement uses TRBV7-2 and TRBJ2-2; D is perhaps TRBD2 (6 bases). The length of the CDR3 is 15 residues. Germline V CDR1 and CDR2: SGHTA, FQGNSA. Deletions cut 5 bases from V and 8 bases from J, with 18 bases between. The CDR3 region is CASSNKAGTSGELFF. Written as DNA, the CDR3 is TGTGCCAGCAGCAACAAGGCCGGGACTTCAGGGGAGCTGTTTTTT.

The chain carries TRBV28 and TRBJ1-5; TRBD1 is a possible D gene (5 bases). V gave up 7 bases and J gave up 4 bases, with 8 bases separating them. Germline V lookup: CDR1 MDHEN, CDR2 SYDVKM. There are 12 residues in the CDR3. The CDR3 loop reads CASMPGNQPQHF. Here the CDR3 DNA reads TGTGCCAGCATGCCAGGGAATCAGCCCCAGCATTTT.

This sequence joins TRBV29-1 and TRBJ2-3; possibly TRBD1 or TRBD2 for D (6 bases each). This CDR3 spans 15 amino acids. Trimming stripped 6 bases from V and 1 base from J, with 17 bases between. CDR1 is SQVTM and CDR2 is ANQGSEA in the germline V gene. CDR3 in amino acids: CSVRRTGAGTDTQYF. CDR3 DNA sequence: TGCAGCGTACGACGGACGGGGGCAGGCACAGATACGCAGTATTTT.

This clonotype appeared a few times. The chain recombines TRBV7-2 with TRBJ2-5, with TRBD2 matching 8 bases. With V trimmed by 5 bases and J by 5 bases, 10 bases remained unmatched. Germline V gives CDR1 SGHTA, CDR2 FQGNSA. This CDR3 contains 15 residues. The CDR3 region has the DNA TGTGCCAGCAGCACCCAAGCGGGAGTAGTGGAGACCCAGTACTTC. Translated, it gives CASSTQAGVVETQYF.

This clonotype was picked up a small number of times. The CDR3 DNA sequence: TGTGCCATCAGTGAGGGCCGGGAGGGGGAGACCCAGTACTTC. This encodes CAISEGREGETQYF. The chain has TRBV10-3 and TRBJ2-5; 8 positions match TRBD2. The CDR3 has 14 amino acids. Germline trimming cut 2 bases from V and 5 bases from J; bases unmatched to any gene: 4. Germline lookup yields CDR1 ENHRY and CDR2 SYGVKD.

The chain combines TRBV6-2 or TRBV6-3 with TRBJ2-5; TRBD1 matches 9 bases. V was clipped by 8 bases and J by 5 bases; unmatched bases: 6. The CDR3 spans 13 residues. Germline lookup yields CDR1 MNHEY and CDR2 SVGEGT. CDR3: CASGQGTSETQYF. The CDR3 DNA reads as TGTGCCAGCGGACAGGGGACGTCGGAGACCCAGTACTTC.

This clonotype showed up just a few times. V and J are TRBV9 and TRBJ2-1; D is unresolved. The germline V and J ends were trimmed by 4 bases and 0 bases, with 11 bases remaining between them. Germline assignment: CDR1 SGDLS and CDR2 YYNGEE. The CDR3 contains 15 residues. CDR3 protein: CASSLFSSSYNEQFF. The CDR3 DNA follows: TGTGCCAGCAGCTTATTCTCTAGCTCCTACAATGAGCAGTTCTTC. The full variable domain, rest sourced from reference TRBV9 and TRBJ2-1, is DSGVTQTPKHLITATGQRVTLRCSPRSGDLSVYWYQQSLDQGLQFLIQYYNGEERAKGNILERFSAQQFPDLHSELNLSSLELGDSALYFCASSLFSSSYNEQFFGPGTRLTVL.

This clonotype was seen a few times. Here the CDR3 DNA reads TGTGCCAGCAGCTCTAGTGCCCCAGATACGCAGTATTTT. This sequence encodes CASSSSAPDTQYF. The genes are TRBV5-6 and TRBJ2-3; D gene uncertain. V was clipped by 3 bases and J by 4 bases, with 9 bases between them. CDR3 length: 13 residues. The germline V gene encodes CDR1 SGHDT and CDR2 YYEEEE.

V gene TRBV6-2 or TRBV6-3 combines with J gene TRBJ2-1, with 10 bases aligning to TRBD2. V was pared by 1 base and J by 8 bases, with 11 bases of the junction left unmatched. The CDR3 has 17 residues. Germline loops: CDR1 MNHEY, CDR2 SVGEGT. CDR3 nucleotides: TGTGCCAGCAGTTACTGGGCTAGCGGGAGTGGTCGCGATGAGCAGTTCTTC. It specifies CASSYWASGSGRDEQFF.

This clonotype was picked up a small number of times. The CDR3 region has the DNA TGCAGTGCTAGAGATCTAGCGGGAGGGAACACCGGGGAGCTGTTTTTT. Its protein product is CSARDLAGGNTGELFF. The chain has TRBV20-1 and TRBJ2-2; TRBD2 agrees at 11 bases. J was trimmed by 1 base and V by 0 bases; bases with no gene match: 1. The CDR3 runs 16 residues. Germline V lookup: CDR1 DFQATT, CDR2 SNEGSKA (reference sequence).

Written as DNA, the CDR3 is TGTGCCAGCAGCTTGGAGAGCGGGACTATGAATGAGCAGTTCTTC. Amino acid sequence: CASSLESGTMNEQFF. The rearrangement links TRBV5-4 to TRBJ2-1; 7 bases line up with TRBD2. V lost 0 bases, J lost 7 bases, and 7 bases stayed unmatched. The CDR3 loop spans 15 amino acids. The germline V gene encodes CDR1 SGHNT and CDR2 YYREEE (reference sequence).

The V call is TRBV5-6, the J call TRBJ2-7; tentatively, D is TRBD1 or TRBD2 (5 bases each). The germline V gene has CDR1 SGHDT and CDR2 YYEEEE. Between the trimmed V and J ends, which lost 5 bases and 6 bases, there was a span of 18 bases. This CDR3 contains 14 residues. The CDR3 coding sequence is TGTGCCAGCAGTCTTGCCCAGGGAGTAAGCGAGCAGTACTTC. Translated, it gives CASSLAQGVSEQYF.

The chain combines TRBV20-1 with TRBJ1-2; D is undetermined. The V and J ends lost 5 bases and 0 bases respectively, with 7 bases between them. The length of the CDR3 is 12 residues. The germline gives CDR1 DFQATT, CDR2 SNEGSKA (reference sequence). CDR3 nucleotide sequence: TGCAGTGCTGGGGAGGCTAACTATGGCTACACCTTC. Residues: CSAGEANYGYTF.

The chain joins TRBV6-1 to TRBJ1-2, with D possibly being TRBD1 (5 bases). The CDR3 loop spans 14 amino acids. Germline V lookup: CDR1 MNHNS, CDR2 SASEGT. Trimming cost V 0 bases and J 2 bases, with 7 bases left between them. The CDR3 here is CASSEAGGNYGYTF. In DNA, the CDR3 is TGTGCCAGCAGTGAAGCTGGGGGGAACTATGGCTACACCTTC.

This clonotype occurred a few times. V gene TRBV6-1 combines with J gene TRBJ2-5; TRBD1 aligns across 7 bases. With V trimmed by 6 bases and J by 5 bases, 15 bases remained unmatched. Germline V lookup: CDR1 MNHNS, CDR2 SASEGT. The CDR3 is 16 amino acids. CDR3 bases: TGTGCCAGCAGCTCGTACCAACAGGGGCTCGGGGAGACCCAGTACTTC. Protein sequence: CASSSYQQGLGETQYF.

The chain links TRBV4-3 to TRBJ2-2; TRBD2 aligns across 12 bases. Per germline, CDR1 LGHNA and CDR2 YSLEER. The CDR3 has 18 residues. Trimming took 2 bases from V and 5 from J; bases not matched to a gene: 9. CDR3 nucleotide sequence: TGCGCCAGCAGCCAAAGTCCTAGCGGGAGGGCCTATACCGGGGAGCTGTTTTTT. Protein: CASSQSPSGRAYTGELFF.

This chain connects TRBV12-3 or TRBV12-4 to TRBJ2-3, with D perhaps given as TRBD1 or TRBD2 (5 bases each). The CDR3 spans 11 residues. The V end lost 6 bases, the J end lost 7 bases, and 8 bases lay between the germline ends. CDR3: CASRWGNTQYF. Written as DNA, the CDR3 is TGTGCCAGCAGATGGGGGAATACGCAGTATTTT.

The table lists this clonotype with many counts. The J gene is TRBJ2-7, the V gene TRBV20-1; 9 bases agree with TRBD1. The CDR3 length is 12 residues. CDR1 DFQATT and CDR2 SNEGSKA come from the germline V gene (reference sequence). The trim removed 7 bases at V and 6 bases at J, leaving 7 bases unmatched. CDR3 nucleotide sequence: TGCAGTGGTCAGGACAGGGGAGGCGAGCAGTACTTC. Protein sequence: CSGQDRGGEQYF.

The gene calls are TRBV20-1 and TRBJ2-2, with D perhaps matching TRBD2 (6 bases). Deletions cut 5 bases from V and 8 bases from J, with 9 bases between. There are 11 residues in the CDR3. CDR1 and CDR2 from the germline V gene are DFQATT and SNEGSKA (reference sequence). CDR3 residues: CSAPSAGELFF. Here the CDR3 DNA reads TGCAGTGCTCCTAGCGCGGGGGAGCTGTTTTTT.

In its sample, this clonotype was seen a few times. The chain combines TRBV12-3 or TRBV12-4 with TRBJ1-6; D gene unclear. The CDR3 is 17 amino acids. V was clipped by 5 bases and J by 9 bases, with 23 bases between them. The CDR3 sequence: CASSTPRLDGFLSPLHF. CDR3 nucleotides: TGTGCCAGCAGTACCCCCAGGTTGGATGGGTTCCTTTCACCCCTCCACTTT.